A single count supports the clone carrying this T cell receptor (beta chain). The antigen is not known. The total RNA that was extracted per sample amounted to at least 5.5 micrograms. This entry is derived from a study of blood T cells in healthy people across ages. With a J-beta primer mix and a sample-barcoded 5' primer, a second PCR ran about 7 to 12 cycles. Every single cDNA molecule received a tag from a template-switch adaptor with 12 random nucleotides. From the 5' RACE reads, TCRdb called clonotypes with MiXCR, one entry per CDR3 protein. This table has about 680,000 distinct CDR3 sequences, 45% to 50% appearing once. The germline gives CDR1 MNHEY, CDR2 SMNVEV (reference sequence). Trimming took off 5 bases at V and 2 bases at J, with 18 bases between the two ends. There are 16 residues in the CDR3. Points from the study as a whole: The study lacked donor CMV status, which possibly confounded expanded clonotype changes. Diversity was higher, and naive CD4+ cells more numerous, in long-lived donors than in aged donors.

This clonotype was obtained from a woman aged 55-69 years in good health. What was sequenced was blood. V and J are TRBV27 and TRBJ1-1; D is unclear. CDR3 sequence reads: CASSSLGTVKNTEAFF. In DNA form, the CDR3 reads TGTGCCAGCAGTAGTCTGGGTACGGTTAAAAACACTGAAGCTTTCTTT.